In this sample, the clone carrying this T cell receptor beta chain turned up many times. These data come from a study of T-cell reconstitution after alpha-beta-depleted transplantation in children. Unique molecular identifiers were used in preparing the TCRbeta library. TCRdb used MiXCR to reprocess the PCR reads, holding one entry per CDR3 protein. The table includes 250,000 to 300,000 distinct CDR3 sequences, roughly 9.1% detected once. There are 11 residues in the CDR3. The V gene lost 6 bases and the J gene lost 1 base, with 7 bases spanning the gap. CDR1 is DFQATT, CDR2 SNEGSKA, per germline (reference sequence).

The sample in question was PBMCs, obtained before TCRalphabeta/CD19-depleted stem cell transplant. The sequence derives from a boy in the first two years of life with acute myeloid leukemia, due to receive a stem cell transplant. The chain couples TRBV20-1 to TRBJ2-7; D is unclear. The CDR3 region is CSALVSYEQYF. CDR3 DNA: TGCAGTGCCCTGGTTTCCTACGAGCAGTACTTC.